These T cell receptor beta chains were read from a single sample in a study of regulatory T cells in long-lasting Graves disease. TCRdb redid the calling of the multiplex PCR reads with MiXCR, one entry per CDR3 protein. The sample has around 400,000 distinct CDR3 sequences; about 14% are singletons. Sample: peripheral blood mononuclear cells (PBMCs), taken at new diagnosis, from a patient treated with antithyroid drugs. The receptors stem from a female donor with Graves disease. Both conserved end residues are part of each CDR3. D genes are given only for firm matches. Expanded clones are given a class, and other clones once, few, many or no size at all.

d_gene	v_gene	j_gene	abundance	CDR3aa	CDR3nt
-	TRBV3-1	TRBJ1-1	many	CASSQGVQSGEAFF	TGTGCCAGCAGCCAAGGGGTACAATCGGGGGAAGCTTTCTTT
TRBD1	TRBV27	TRBJ1-6	many	CASSSEWAGQGMSPLHF	TGTGCCAGCAGCTCAGAGTGGGCGGGACAGGGAATGTCACCCCTCCACTTT
TRBD2	TRBV12-3/TRBV12-4	TRBJ2-7	many	CASSFGTSGSYEQYF	TGTGCCAGCAGTTTTGGGACTAGCGGGAGCTACGAGCAGTACTTC
-	TRBV5-1	TRBJ2-1	-	CASIPFRGAEQFF	TGCGCCAGCATCCCCTTCCGTGGGGCTGAGCAGTTCTTC
-	TRBV20-1	TRBJ1-1	many	CSASGGFEAFF	TGCAGTGCTAGTGGGGGTTTTGAAGCTTTCTTT
-	TRBV7-2	TRBJ1-5	many	CASSQLSNQPQHF	TGTGCCAGCAGCCAACTTAGCAATCAGCCCCAGCATTTT
-	TRBV9	TRBJ1-1	few	CASSKSPGKNAEAFF	TGTGCCAGCAGCAAAAGCCCGGGGAAGAACGCTGAAGCTTTCTTT
-	TRBV5-6	TRBJ2-3	many	CASSGGGGSTDTQYF	TGTGCCAGCAGCGGAGGGGGAGGGAGCACAGATACGCAGTATTTT
TRBD2	TRBV6-1	TRBJ2-2	-	CASSYSGGWELFF	TGTGCCAGCTCATACTCGGGAGGGTGGGAGCTGTTTTTT
-	TRBV2	TRBJ1-6	many	CASTPGRAINNSPLHF	TGTGCCAGCACCCCCGGAAGGGCAATCAATAATTCACCCCTCCACTTT
TRBD2	TRBV6-1	TRBJ2-1	-	CASTLAGPREQFF	TGTGCCAGCACTCTAGCGGGACCTAGGGAACAGTTCTTC
-	TRBV6-1	TRBJ2-2	-	CASRGEITGELFF	TGTGCCAGCCGTGGAGAAATAACCGGGGAGCTGTTTTTT
-	TRBV30	TRBJ1-4	-	CAWSRQGWSEKLFF	TGTGCCTGGAGTAGGCAGGGGTGGAGCGAAAAACTGTTTTTT
TRBD1	TRBV12-3/TRBV12-4	TRBJ1-2	once	CATSVAGDRGYGYTF	TGTGCCACCAGTGTCGCCGGAGACAGGGGTTATGGCTACACCTTC
TRBD1	TRBV7-9	TRBJ1-4	many	CASSFGQGSEKLFF	TGTGCCAGCAGCTTTGGACAGGGGAGTGAAAAACTGTTTTTT
-	TRBV6-2/TRBV6-3	TRBJ2-1	few	CASSEGGIGQFF	TGTGCCAGCAGTGAAGGAGGGATCGGGCAGTTCTTC
-	TRBV6-5	TRBJ2-3	many	CASSYSSRTTFQDTQYF	TGTGCCAGCAGTTACTCGAGCAGGACTACATTTCAAGATACGCAGTATTTT
-	TRBV12-3/TRBV12-4	TRBJ1-5	few	CASSLVQGGLGQPQHF	TGTGCCAGCAGTTTGGTGCAGGGAGGTTTGGGTCAGCCCCAGCATTTT
-	TRBV2	TRBJ2-2	many	CASRDPRQRPNTGELFF	TGTGCCAGCAGGGATCCCAGACAGAGACCAAACACCGGGGAGCTGTTTTTT
TRBD1	TRBV12-3/TRBV12-4	TRBJ2-5	many	CASSLGQGVETQYF	TGTGCCAGCAGTTTGGGACAGGGGGTGGAGACCCAGTACTTC
-	TRBV25-1	TRBJ2-1	few	CASSDPRQGPQNEQFF	TGTGCCAGCAGTGATCCCCGGCAGGGGCCCCAAAATGAGCAGTTCTTC
TRBD1	TRBV18	TRBJ1-4	-	CASSPPGQGFVQLFF	TGTGCCAGCTCACCTCCGGGACAGGGGTTTGTACAACTGTTTTTT
-	TRBV6-4	TRBJ1-1	many	CASKGQGNTEAFF	TGTGCCAGCAAGGGCCAGGGAAACACTGAAGCTTTCTTT
-	TRBV6-1	TRBJ1-2	few	CASRDTGVERGYTF	TGTGCCAGCAGGGACACCGGAGTGGAGCGGGGCTACACCTTC
-	TRBV4-2	TRBJ1-1	-	CASSQGFGEPNTEAFF	TGTGCCAGCAGCCAAGGGTTCGGGGAACCGAACACTGAAGCTTTCTTT
-	TRBV7-9	TRBJ2-7	many	CASSLTGTPSYEQYF	TGTGCCAGCAGCTTAACAGGTACTCCCTCCTACGAGCAGTACTTC
TRBD2	TRBV4-1	TRBJ2-1	many	CASSLGTSGDNEQFF	TGCGCCAGCAGCCTTGGGACTAGCGGGGACAATGAGCAGTTCTTC
TRBD2	TRBV7-2	TRBJ2-3	few	CASSLVLAGGPLDTQYF	TGTGCCAGCAGCTTAGTCTTAGCGGGAGGGCCCTTAGATACGCAGTATTTT
-	TRBV19	TRBJ2-3	-	CASSTTGSDTQYF	TGTGCCAGTAGTACCACAGGGTCAGATACGCAGTATTTT
-	TRBV5-1	TRBJ1-1	many	CASSLAGGGTEAFF	TGTGCCAGCAGTTTAGCGGGGGGGGGCACTGAAGCTTTCTTT